These 17 T cell receptor beta chains originate from one sample sequenced in a study of T-cell reconstitution after alpha-beta-depleted transplantation in children. Researchers prepared the TCRbeta library using unique molecular identifiers, the study reports. TCRdb recomputed calls from the PCR reads with MiXCR, one row per CDR3 protein. Of some 250,000 distinct CDR3 sequences in the sample, around 11% were seen once. The sequenced sample was PBMCs from the stem cell graft donor, obtained from the stem cell graft. The receptors originated from a human donor who donated a stem cell graft to a child with acute lymphoblastic leukemia.

As regards this clonotype: The germline gene is not matched at one end of the junction; a read error may be the cause. The chain links TRBV20-1 to TRBJ1-1, with a possible D match to TRBD1 (5 bases). The CDR3 covers 16 residues. CDR1 is DFQATT, CDR2 SNEGSKA, per germline (reference sequence). This CDR3 is CCASPLRRGVGTEAFF. The CDR3 DNA reads TGCTGTGCTAGTCCCCTACGGAGAGGGGTCGGCACTGAAGCTTTCTTT.

The sample holds many counts of this clonotype. The rearrangement joins TRBV28 to TRBJ1-1, with unresolved D. The germline V and J ends were trimmed by 3 bases and 0 bases, with 8 bases remaining between them. Germline lookup yields CDR1 MDHEN and CDR2 SYDVKM. This CDR3 is built from 14 residues. CDR3 sequence: CASSFTGMNTEAFF. CDR3 nucleotides: TGTGCCAGCAGTTTTACTGGGATGAACACTGAAGCTTTCTTT. Supplemented by reference TRBV28 and TRBJ1-1, the full variable domain reads DVKVTQSSRYLVKRTGEKVFLECVQDMDHENMFWYRQDPGLGLRLIYFSYDVKMKEKGDIPEGYSVSREKKERFSLILESASTNQTSMYLCASSFTGMNTEAFFGQGTRLTVV.

This clonotype appeared many times. For the CDR3, the DNA is TGCAGCGTTGTCAGATCTCGACAGGTAGAGACCCAGTACTTC. As protein: CSVVRSRQVETQYF. The chain couples TRBV29-1 to TRBJ2-5; D is perhaps TRBD1 (6 bases). V was cut by 4 bases and J by 4 bases, with 16 bases left in between. This CDR3 has 14 amino acids. Germline loops: CDR1 SQVTM, CDR2 ANQGSEA.

This clonotype was counted many times. This chain uses TRBV6-6 with TRBJ1-2, with D perhaps TRBD1 (6 bases). The CDR3 is 13 amino acids. Germline V gene sequence: CDR1 MNHNY, CDR2 SVGAGI (reference sequence). Trimming cost V 6 bases and J 4 bases, with 12 bases left between them. CDR3 DNA sequence: TGTGCCAGCAGCGAGGACAGATTCTATGGCTACACCTTC. Protein product: CASSEDRFYGYTF.

There are many counts of this clonotype. This chain links TRBV20-1 with TRBJ2-7; D is unresolved. V was shortened by 3 bases and J by 7 bases, with 13 bases between the two germline ends. The germline V gene has CDR1 DFQATT and CDR2 SNEGSKA (reference sequence). This CDR3 region has 12 residues. CDR3 region: CSASIRKAEQYF. CDR3 nucleotide sequence: TGCAGTGCTAGTATCCGAAAAGCGGAGCAGTACTTC.

This clonotype was recorded a few times. This chain joins TRBV5-1 and TRBJ2-5; 8 bases are a match to TRBD2. Germline CDR1 reads SGHRS; CDR2 reads YFSETQ. CDR3 length: 16 residues. Trimming at V came to 0 bases and at J to 5 bases, leaving 9 bases not matched to a gene. As DNA, the CDR3 is TGCGCCAGCAGCTTGGGCCGGGGGGGCCTTGGGGAGACCCAGTACTTC. Its translation is CASSLGRGGLGETQYF.

This clonotype was counted at least ten times. This chain links TRBV12-3 or TRBV12-4 with TRBJ2-1; 7 bases map to TRBD2. There are 14 residues in the CDR3. Trimming removed 5 bases from V and 7 bases from J; junction bases left unmatched: 8. DNA of the CDR3: TGTGCCAGCAGTCCCCTCGGGGGGAGGAATGAGCAGTTCTTC. Amino acid sequence: CASSPLGGRNEQFF.

This clonotype was observed many times. This chain links TRBV24-1 with TRBJ1-1; 10 bases fit TRBD1. The CDR3 totals 15 residues. V dropped 4 bases and J dropped 5; count of bases not matched to a gene: 6. CDR1 KGHDR and CDR2 SFDVKD come from the germline V gene. CDR3 bases: TGTGCCACCAGTGACCCCGGACAGGGGGGAACTGAAGCTTTCTTT. It specifies CATSDPGQGGTEAFF.

This clonotype occurred many times. This chain links TRBV14 with TRBJ1-1; TRBD1 might be the D (6 bases). The germline V and J ends were trimmed by 4 bases and 1 base, with 10 bases remaining between them. Germline V gene lookup returns CDR1 SGHDN and CDR2 FVKESK. The CDR3 sequence is 14 residues long. The CDR3: CASSPWTENTEAFF. CDR3 in DNA: TGTGCCAGCAGCCCATGGACAGAGAACACTGAAGCTTTCTTT.

This clonotype was seen repeatedly, ten times or more. The rearrangement links TRBV10-3 to TRBJ2-3, with a weak D call TRBD2 (5 bases). V gave up 3 bases and J gave up 4 bases, with 11 bases separating them. Germline values: CDR1 ENHRY, CDR2 SYGVKD. This CDR3 spans 14 amino acids. CDR3 DNA: TGTGCCATCAGTGAAGTGGTGGAGGCAGATACGCAGTATTTT. Translation: CAISEVVEADTQYF.

This clonotype appeared many times. J is TRBJ1-1 and V is TRBV2; no definite D call. V shed 5 bases and J shed 11 bases, with 12 bases lying between them. Germline V lookup: CDR1 SNHLY, CDR2 FYNNEI. The CDR3 length is 11 residues. This chain's CDR3 is CASSFRNHAFF. CDR3 DNA sequence: TGTGCCAGCAGTTTTAGGAATCATGCTTTCTTT.

This chain joins TRBV7-2 and TRBJ1-1, with a weak D call TRBD1 (6 bases). The CDR3 consists of 15 residues. V was clipped by 5 bases and J by 0 bases, with 13 bases between them. The V gene's germline CDR1 is SGHTA and CDR2 FQGNSA. The CDR3 DNA follows: TGTGCCAGCAGCACCCTCGGGGGCGTGAACACTGAAGCTTTCTTT. It specifies CASSTLGGVNTEAFF.

This rearrangement joins TRBV6-2 or TRBV6-3 to TRBJ2-7; no firm D call. Trimming shortened V by 2 bases and J by 5 bases, and 4 bases separated the two germline ends. The CDR3 loop spans 11 amino acids. Per the germline V gene, CDR1 is MNHEY and CDR2 is SVGEGT. CDR3 coding DNA: TGTGCCAGCAGTTACCCGGACGAGCAGTACTTC. Translated, it gives CASSYPDEQYF.

CDR3 in DNA: TGTGCCAGCAGCTTGGAAAGCTCTGGCTACACCTTC. Its translation is CASSLESSGYTF. The chain joins TRBV5-4 to TRBJ1-2; D not resolved. V shed 0 bases and J shed 7 bases, with 7 bases lying between them. The V gene's germline CDR1 is SGHNT and CDR2 YYREEE (reference sequence). This CDR3 region has 12 residues.

In regard to this clonotype: Just one base apart from a much larger clone, this may be a read error. The chain combines TRBV6-2 or TRBV6-3 with TRBJ1-2; maybe TRBD1 (5 bases). Germline lookup yields CDR1 MNHEY and CDR2 SVGEGT. The germline V and J ends were trimmed by 7 bases and 12 bases, with 24 bases remaining between them. The CDR3 length is 14 residues. The CDR3 nucleotides read TGTGCCAGCATAGGATTTACCAATACCTGGGGCGACACCTTC. Amino acid sequence: CASIGFTNTWGDTF.

This clonotype has at least ten counts. This chain uses TRBV27 with TRBJ1-1, with a weak D call TRBD1 (5 bases). The germline gives CDR1 MNHEY, CDR2 SMNVEV (reference sequence). Trimming left V 8 bases short and J 0 bases short, with 10 bases between. The CDR3 contains 13 residues. CDR3 in DNA: TGTGCCAGCCGTCGGGGCCTGAACACTGAAGCTTTCTTT. This sequence encodes CASRRGLNTEAFF.

This clonotype was detected ten times or more. V is TRBV19 and J is TRBJ2-5; D might be TRBD1 or TRBD2, each matching 5 bases. This CDR3 comprises 15 residues. CDR1 and CDR2 (germline): LNHDA, SQIVND (reference sequence). V was shortened by 5 bases and J by 1 base, with 14 bases between the two germline ends. Written as DNA, the CDR3 is TGTGCCAGTAGTCGATACCGGGACGGCCAAGAGACCCAGTACTTC. Translated, it gives CASSRYRDGQETQYF.